A single sample gave rise to the 6 T cell receptor beta chains below, sequenced in a study of T cells in localized non-small cell lung cancer. Assay used: immunoSEQ multiplex PCR; TCRdb lists only in-frame clones, some missing. The sample includes a few thousand clones, roughly 29% of them seen just once. The specimen comprised lung tumor tissue, sampled before any cancer treatment. Every receptor here comes from a woman aged 40-69 years with stage I squamous cell lung carcinoma.

This chain links TRBV6-8 with TRBJ2-7, with TRBD1 matching over 9 bases. The CDR3 covers 14 residues. Trimming removed 10 bases from V and 0 bases from J; junction bases left unmatched: 7. The germline V gene encodes CDR1 MNHGY and CDR2 SAAAGT. CDR3 in DNA: TGTGCCATCAGACAGACAGGGGGCTCCTACGAGCAGTACTTC. It specifies CAIRQTGGSYEQYF.

This clone was detected only a few times. The chain employs TRBV1 and TRBJ1-4; the DNA was not compared with TRBD1, the D call given in the table. TRBV1 is a pseudogene locus. The CDR3 runs to 16 residues. CDR3 coding DNA: TGCGCCAGCAGCCAATCTCCCGGGACAGGGATTGAAAAACTGTTTTTT. Translating it yields CASSQSPGTGIEKLFF.

By share, this clone ranks as medium-sized. The chain has TRBV18 and TRBJ1-1; perhaps TRBD1 as D (6 bases). Germline CDR1 and CDR2: KGHSH and LQKENI. The CDR3 is 14 residues long. Trimming stripped 5 bases from V and 1 base from J, with 11 bases between. CDR3 residues: CASSIGQSNTEAFF. CDR3 bases: TGTGCCAGCTCAATAGGACAGTCGAACACTGAAGCTTTCTTT.

The chain is built from TRBV14 and TRBJ2-7; D possibly matches TRBD1 or TRBD2 (5 bases each). V gave up 6 bases and J gave up 0 bases, with 12 bases separating them. Germline V CDR1 and CDR2: SGHDN, FVKESK. There are 14 residues in the CDR3. CDR3 sequence reads: CASRQAGGSYEQYF. Written as DNA, the CDR3 is TGTGCCAGCAGACAGGCGGGCGGCTCCTACGAGCAGTACTTC.

This clone turned up a few times. V usage is TRBV1 and J usage is TRBJ2-7; TRBD2 was called by the table and not checked on the DNA. TRBV1 is a known pseudogene. The CDR3 sequence is 16 residues long. The CDR3 DNA reads TGCGCCAGCAGCCTATCTAGTGCGGGAGGCCTCTACGAGCAGTACTTC. Its protein product is CASSLSSAGGLYEQYF.

This clone turned up a few times. In nucleotides, the CDR3 is TGCGCCAGCAGCTTGGCCGGAGGACTGGCCAGCCAAGAGACCCAGTACTTC. Translation: CASSLAGGLASQETQYF. This chain connects TRBV5-1 to TRBJ2-5; possible D gene TRBD2, 5 bases. Trimming removed 0 bases from V and 1 base from J, with 16 bases in between. Per the germline V gene, CDR1 is SGHRS and CDR2 is YFSETQ. The CDR3 totals 17 residues.